This T cell receptor (beta chain) was captured by sequencing in a study of T cell repertoires in cytomegalovirus infection. Study-level information: It can be stated that public TCR beta signatures indicated CMV infection as well as a matching HLA type.

As regards this clonotype: Mismatch with germline at one junction end may stem from a read error.

From the reads, TCRdb called clonotypes with MiXCR, one entry per CDR3 protein. This sample has about 160,000 distinct CDR3 sequences; 17% occur once, and the top ten carry around a sixth. This CDR3 region has 12 residues. Germline CDR1 is MNHEY and CDR2 is SMNVEV (reference sequence). This TCR was sampled from a human donor in good health (CMV status not recorded). Some clones in this sample may be carry-over from other donors' samples. The source material was CD8+ T cells from PBMCs. The chain recombines TRBV27 with TRBJ2-7, with D uncertain. The CDR3 nucleotides read TGTGCCGTAGGGTACAGCTCCTACGAACAGTACTTC. Encoded protein: CAVGYSSYEQYF.